Listed here are 13 T cell receptor beta chains from one sample, sequenced in a study of OX40 agonist ivuxolimab in advanced cancers. Receptor libraries were prepared by the immunoSEQ multiplex PCR assay. TCRdb obtained this table from immuneACCESS and retained in-frame rearrangements with V and J assigned. These tables miss some clones; where compared with another copy, unresolved V genes account for less than half of the shortfall, and the remainder is unexplained. Across this sample there are around 53,000 clones, with 70% to 90% seen only once. 2.8% of the sample rests with the top ten. The sample in question was CD4+ or CD8+ T cells sorted from blood, obtained in a trial of the OX40 agonist ivuxolimab. These receptors originate from an adult with an advanced solid tumor such as melanoma, head and neck, liver or kidney cancer.

This clone was detected many times. The DNA for the CDR3 is TGTGCCAGTAGTGCCCCCTCCTACGAGCAGTACTTC. Amino acid sequence: CASSAPSYEQYF. V and J are TRBV19 and TRBJ2-7, with no clear D. V was pared by 5 bases and J by 0 bases, with 5 bases between. Germline V gene sequence: CDR1 LNHDA, CDR2 SQIVND (reference sequence). The CDR3 is 12 amino acids.

The chain is built from TRBV4-1 and TRBJ1-2; 9 bases are shared with TRBD1. The CDR3 has 18 residues. V lost 0 bases, J lost 4 bases, and 12 bases stayed unmatched. The germline CDR1 and CDR2 sequences are MGHRA and YSYEKL. The CDR3 here is CASSQDPGQGFIGYGYTF. CDR3 DNA: TGCGCCAGCAGCCAAGATCCGGGACAGGGATTTATTGGCTATGGCTACACCTTC.

The chain carries TRBV18 and TRBJ1-2, with D possibly being TRBD1 (5 bases). Germline V gene data show CDR1 as KGHSH and CDR2 as LQKENI. Trimming took 3 bases from V and 8 from J, leaving 13 bases between them. The CDR3 totals 13 residues. CDR3 sequence: CASSPVRDQGYTF. The CDR3 DNA is TGTGCCAGCTCACCCGTCAGGGATCAAGGCTACACCTTC.

This chain uses TRBV29-1 with TRBJ2-7; D might be TRBD2 (5 bases). Germline V lookup: CDR1 SQVTM, CDR2 ANQGSEA. V shed 5 bases and J shed 0 bases, with 8 bases lying between them. This CDR3 is 12 amino acids long. This chain's CDR3 is CSVLRGSYEQYF. The CDR3 coding sequence is TGCAGCGTTCTCCGGGGCTCCTACGAGCAGTACTTC.

The chain uses TRBV5-4 and TRBJ2-3, with D perhaps TRBD2 (6 bases). CDR1 and CDR2 (germline): SGHNT, YYREEE (reference sequence). Trimming took off 1 base at V and 3 bases at J, with 12 bases between the two ends. This CDR3 has 15 amino acids. The CDR3 protein is CASSLLGEVTDTQYF. As DNA, the CDR3 is TGTGCCAGCAGCTTGTTGGGGGAGGTGACAGATACGCAGTATTTT.

The chain is built from TRBV6-4 and TRBJ2-7, with D perhaps matching TRBD2 (5 bases). The germline V and J ends were trimmed by 6 bases and 7 bases, with 10 bases remaining between them. Germline assignment: CDR1 MRHNA and CDR2 SNTAGT. The CDR3 contains 11 residues. CDR3 region: CASSREWEQYF. The CDR3 DNA is TGTGCCAGCAGCCGGGAATGGGAGCAGTACTTC.

The chain recombines TRBV30 with TRBJ1-3, with no clear D. V was clipped by 5 bases and J by 9 bases, with 11 bases between them. The CDR3 loop spans 11 amino acids. Germline V gene data show CDR1 as GTSNPN and CDR2 as SVGIG (reference sequence). CDR3 sequence (DNA): TGTGCCTGGCGCGGGGATGGCACCATATATTTT. Amino acids: CAWRGDGTIYF.

V usage is TRBV27 and J usage is TRBJ1-1, with D maybe TRBD1 (5 bases). Germline V gene data show CDR1 as MNHEY and CDR2 as SMNVEV (reference sequence). Trimming took off 2 bases at V and 2 bases at J, with 9 bases between the two ends. This CDR3 is built from 14 residues. CDR3 region: CASSLRGENTEAFF. DNA for the CDR3: TGTGCCAGCAGTTTAAGGGGAGAAAACACTGAAGCTTTCTTT.

This rearrangement joins TRBV11-1 to TRBJ2-1, with D maybe TRBD2 (6 bases). Germline loops: CDR1 SGHAT, CDR2 FQDESV (reference sequence). Trimming left V 0 bases short and J 3 bases short, with 9 bases between. The CDR3 covers 15 residues. CDR3 amino acids: CASSLAGGNYNEQFF. In nucleotides, the CDR3 is TGTGCCAGCAGCTTAGCGGGAGGAAACTACAATGAGCAGTTCTTC.

The chain uses TRBV13 and TRBJ1-1; possibly TRBD1 for D (5 bases). CDR1 is PRHDT and CDR2 is FYEKMQ in the germline V gene (reference sequence). V lost 5 bases, J lost 1 base, and 11 bases lay in between. CDR3 length: 14 residues. The CDR3 DNA reads as TGTGCCAGCAGCAGAGACAGTTCGAACACTGAAGCTTTCTTT. Translation: CASSRDSSNTEAFF.

The chain employs TRBV4-1 and TRBJ2-1; D may be TRBD2 (6 bases). Germline values: CDR1 MGHRA, CDR2 YSYEKL. CDR3 length: 13 amino acids. Trimming pared 6 bases from V and 6 bases from J, leaving 12 bases between. CDR3 residues: CASSHPSVNEQFF. The DNA of the CDR3 is TGCGCCAGCAGTCACCCTAGCGTCAATGAGCAGTTCTTC.

CDR3: CASSSDRTNTEAFF. Here the CDR3 DNA reads TGTGCCAGCAGCTCCGACAGGACGAACACTGAAGCTTTCTTT. The J gene is TRBJ1-1, the V gene TRBV7-2; TRBD1 might be the D (6 bases). The ends were cut back, 4 bases at V and 1 base at J, with 10 bases in the middle. Per germline, CDR1 SGHTA and CDR2 FQGNSA. The CDR3 covers 14 residues.

This clone turned up a few times. The rearrangement links TRBV19 to TRBJ1-1; 10 bases align to TRBD1. From germline, CDR1 is LNHDA and CDR2 SQIVND (reference sequence). CDR3 length: 14 residues. V was pared by 10 bases and J by 2 bases, with 7 bases of the junction left unmatched. For the CDR3, the DNA is TGTGCCACCCATCGACAGGGGGCTAACACTGAAGCTTTCTTT. It specifies CATHRQGANTEAFF.